A single sample is the source of the 6 T cell receptor beta chains below, sequenced in a study of response to subunit inactivated influenza vaccine. TCRdb re-called the RT-PCR reads with MiXCR, one entry per CDR3 protein. The sample records some 190,000 distinct CDR3 sequences, roughly 14% being singletons. The material was CD8+ T cells sorted from PBMCs, obtained 5 to 6 days after vaccination. All receptors derive from a man in his fifties or sixties who received an inactivated influenza vaccine.

The table lists this clonotype with many counts. The chain joins TRBV28 to TRBJ2-1; D gene unclear. Germline V gene data show CDR1 as MDHEN and CDR2 as SYDVKM. This CDR3 comprises 15 residues. The V and J ends lost 5 bases and 10 bases respectively, with 21 bases between them. DNA of the CDR3: TGTGCCAGCAGTCCGCGGTCCCTGATGCGATGGGAGCAGTTCTTC. This translates into CASSPRSLMRWEQFF.

This chain links TRBV20-1 with TRBJ1-5; unclear D gene. The CDR3 contains 15 residues. Germline CDR1 and CDR2: DFQATT and SNEGSKA (reference sequence). Trimming removed 0 bases from V and 3 bases from J, with 12 bases in between. The CDR3 loop is CSARDRSSHNQPQHF. CDR3 nucleotides: TGCAGTGCTAGAGATCGAAGCAGCCACAATCAGCCCCAGCATTTT.

The chain has TRBV27 and TRBJ2-3; no definite D call. Germline V gene lookup returns CDR1 MNHEY and CDR2 SMNVEV (reference sequence). This CDR3 comprises 14 residues. V shed 1 base and J shed 1 base, with 6 bases lying between them. The CDR3 DNA sequence: TGTGCCAGCAGTTTATTCTGGGGCACAGATACGCAGTATTTT. As protein: CASSLFWGTDTQYF.

Only a few counts were recorded for this clonotype. V is TRBV6-2 or TRBV6-3 and J is TRBJ2-1; D perhaps matches TRBD2 (5 bases). This CDR3 has 15 amino acids. Looked up from germline, CDR1 is MNHEY and CDR2 is SVGEGT. Between the trimmed V and J ends, which lost 2 bases and 5 bases, there was a span of 13 bases. The CDR3 coding sequence is TGTGCCAGCAGTTACCGGGCTAGCTTAAACAATGAGCAGTTCTTC. It encodes CASSYRASLNNEQFF.

The table lists this clonotype with many counts. The chain carries TRBV7-3 and TRBJ2-7; a possible D gene is TRBD2 (6 bases). CDR3 length equals 17 residues. The germline V gene encodes CDR1 SGHTA and CDR2 FQGTGA. V shed 2 bases and J shed 3 bases, with 20 bases lying between them. The CDR3 coding sequence is TGTGCCAGCAGCTTACCGGGCCTAGCGACCGAATTCTACGAGCAGTACTTC. Translating it yields CASSLPGLATEFYEQYF. The whole variable domain, remainder taken from reference TRBV7-3 and TRBJ2-7, is GAGVSQTPSNKVTEKGKYVELRCDPISGHTALYWYRQSLGQGPEFLIYFQGTGAADDSGLPNDRFFAVRPEGSVSTLKIQRTERGDSAVYLCASSLPGLATEFYEQYFGPGTRLTVT.

The rearrangement joins TRBV12-3 or TRBV12-4 to TRBJ2-3, with a tentative D call TRBD2 (6 bases). This CDR3 region has 15 residues. V lost 5 bases to trimming and J lost 1 base, with 13 bases between them. Written as DNA, the CDR3 is TGTGCCAGCAGTGGGGGGTTCTCCGGCACAGATACGCAGTATTTT. This codes for CASSGGFSGTDTQYF.